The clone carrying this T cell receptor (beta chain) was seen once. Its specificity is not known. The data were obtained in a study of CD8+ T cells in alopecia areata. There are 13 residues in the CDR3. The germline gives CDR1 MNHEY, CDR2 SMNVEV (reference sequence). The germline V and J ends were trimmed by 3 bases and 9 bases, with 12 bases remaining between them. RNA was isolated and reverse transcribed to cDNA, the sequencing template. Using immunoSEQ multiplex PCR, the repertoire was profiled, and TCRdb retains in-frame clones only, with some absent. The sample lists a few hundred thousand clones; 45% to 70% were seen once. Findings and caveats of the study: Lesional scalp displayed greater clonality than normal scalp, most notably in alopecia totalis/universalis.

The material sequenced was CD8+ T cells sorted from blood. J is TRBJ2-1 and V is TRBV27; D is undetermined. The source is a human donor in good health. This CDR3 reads CASSFGGDGEQFF. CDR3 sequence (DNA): TGTGCCAGCAGTTTCGGTGGGGATGGTGAGCAGTTCTTC.